The next 5 T cell receptor beta chains were all read from a single sample in a study of T cells after yellow fever vaccination (dated by TCRdb to the late 2010s). This specimen's treatment or condition label, interpreted: live attenuated yellow fever vaccine strain. The protocol used for the library was 5' RACE. Sequenced using an Illumina HiSeq 2500. TCRdb trimmed the raw reads at Q25, called clones with MiXCR and kept productive beta chains. Each CDR3 protein appears once, grouped with its most common genes and DNA. This sample has nearly 350,000 distinct CDR3 sequences in its table, and roughly 8.6% of those were observed once. 17% of the sample lies in the top ten. The source was PBMCs, collected about 41 days after the first yellow fever vaccination. The receptor source for this set is a young man who received the YFV17D yellow fever vaccine.

The table lists this clonotype with a few counts. This rearrangement joins TRBV29-1 to TRBJ2-7; TRBD1 is a possible D gene (5 bases). Germline CDR1 reads SQVTM; CDR2 reads ANQGSEA. With 4 bases removed from V and 4 bases from J, the gap between germline ends came to 14 bases. The CDR3 contains 13 residues. DNA for the CDR3: TGCAGCGTTGCTAAAGGGGTAACGTACGAGCAGTACTTC. It encodes CSVAKGVTYEQYF.

There are a few counts of this clonotype. This chain uses TRBV20-1 with TRBJ2-7, with D unclear. Trimming left V 5 bases short and J 2 bases short, with 10 bases between. In germline, CDR1 is DFQATT, CDR2 SNEGSKA (reference sequence). CDR3 size: 12 residues. CDR3 nucleotide sequence: TGCAGTGCTGAGACGGACCCCTACGAGCAGTACGTC. Translation gives CSAETDPYEQYV.

In its sample, this clonotype was seen a few times. This chain connects TRBV7-9 to TRBJ2-5; the match to TRBD1 covers 9 bases. CDR3 length: 15 amino acids. Trimming took 2 bases from V and 2 from J; bases not matched to a gene: 3. Germline V CDR1 and CDR2: SEHNR, FQNEAQ (reference sequence). The CDR3 nucleotides read TGTGCCAGCAGCTTACTAGGACAGGGGCAAGAGACCCAGTACTTC. This codes for CASSLLGQGQETQYF.

As DNA, the CDR3 is TGTGCCAGCAGCCGACTGACAGGAGACGAAGCTTTCTTT. Its protein is CASSRLTGDEAFF. The V gene is TRBV7-9, the J gene TRBJ1-1, with a tentative D call TRBD1 (6 bases). V was clipped by 5 bases and J by 8 bases, with 15 bases between them. Germline CDR1 and CDR2: SEHNR and FQNEAQ (reference sequence). CDR3 length equals 13 residues.

This clonotype came up many times. V and J are TRBV7-2 and TRBJ2-7; the match to TRBD1 covers 10 bases. The length of the CDR3 is 15 residues. CDR1 is SGHTA and CDR2 is FQGNSA in the germline V gene. The J segment lost 6 bases and the V segment lost 6 bases, leaving 11 bases of the junction unmatched. CDR3 protein: CASSFTGTGVPEQYF. CDR3 bases: TGTGCCAGCAGTTTTACCGGGACAGGGGTCCCCGAGCAGTACTTC.